One T cell receptor (beta chain) is described in this entry. This entry is derived from a study of blood T cell repertoires in COVID-19. Study overall: PBMCs, B-cell-depleted T cells, or T cells provided the cDNA or gDNA that made up the material.

Sequencing used immunoSEQ multiplex PCR; TCRdb keeps in-frame clones, though not all of them. Counted here are approximately 280,000 clones, approximately 86% occurring once; the ten biggest clones make up approximately 2.4%. Cohorts were based on clinical histories the participants reported. V trimming: 6 bases; J trimming: 8 bases; junction bases outside the gene matches: 8. The CDR3 extends over 14 amino acids. Germline lookup yields CDR1 SQVTM and CDR2 ANQGSEA. This sequence originates from a woman aged 18-29 years who had recovered from COVID-19. Sequences were obtained from PBMCs or T cells enriched from blood (not recorded which). The chain uses TRBV29-1 and TRBJ2-1, with 12 bases that match TRBD1. This chain's CDR3 is CSVTPGDRGHEQFF. The CDR3 DNA reads as TGCAGCGTCACCCCGGGGGACAGGGGGCATGAGCAGTTCTTC.